These T cell receptor beta chains were read from a single sample in a study of beta chain features in type 1 diabetes. Profiled with immunoSEQ multiplex PCR; TCRdb holds only in-frame clones, not every one. The sample has about 290,000 clones, roughly 8% seen once; the top ten hold 1%. Sequenced sample: central memory CD4+ T cells from blood. The receptors here all came from a woman aged 18-29 years in good health. Each CDR3 is given without its conserved first and last residue. Fields, in order: V gene, CDR3 protein.

>TRBV6-6
ASSYSGFGTEAF
>TRBV7-2
ASSSGQGGKNIQY
>TRBV7-2
ASTQELVENIQY
>TRBV9
ASSVAPIGTSGRSYEQY
>TRBV7-2
ASNRPGQGSYEQY
>TRBV7-2
ASSLEFGGYEQY
>TRBV5-1
ASSGGSGGGETQY
>TRBV5-1
ASSFTGSSYNSPLH
>TRBV28
ASSSPRTGNNSPLH
>TRBV7-9
ASSLERSSRF
>TRBV29-1
SVGADTQY
>TRBV4-3
ASSLSGTLYNEQF
>TRBV9
ASSVVASGGAIVHEQF
>TRBV6-5
ASSYSSFGGYT
>TRBV7-9
ASRQGGNEAF
>TRBV7-9
ASSNSAFEKLF
>TRBV9
ASSRLQESNYGYT
>TRBV7-2
ASSLLAGYDTQY
>TRBV19
ATRSNWNTGELF
>TRBV4-1
ASSQTDRKSNYGYT
>TRBV4-2
ASSPNAPGLNQPQH
>TRBV7-9
ASSPLPLMGQGQETQY
>TRBV4-1
ASSHSTTGTDTQY
>TRBV7-2
ASSLGQGAGNIQY
>TRBV18
ASSPGPQGARTEAF
>TRBV5-1
ASSLGADQPQH
>TRBV9
ASSAGYGYT
>TRBV7-2
ASSLLQGGETQY
>TRBV7-8
ASSPGQGIQTQY
>TRBV5-4
ASSLEAGRRTDTQY
>TRBV2
ASREEQGEGQPQH
>TRBV20-1
SAIVNNEQF
>TRBV4-3
ASSQDWGETQY